The 10 T cell receptor beta chains below all came from one sample that was sequenced in a study of low-dose radiotherapy and immunotherapy resistance in tumors. Gene-specific TRAV and TRBV primers were used for first-strand cDNA, covering alpha and beta chains. The authors ran about 21 PCR cycles to amplify TCRs with a constant-region primer and V-primer adapter. TCRdb reprocessed the reads via MiXCR and lists one record per CDR3 protein. The sample lists 9,500 to 14,000 distinct CDR3 sequences, roughly two thirds seen once, with 12% in the top ten. The receptors were sampled from a human donor with advanced metastatic prostate, ovarian, gallbladder or colorectal cancer (not recorded which). This table probably holds off-target reads from a library built for another chain.

The chain has TRBV24-1 and TRBJ2-1, with TRBD1 as a possible D gene (5 bases). V was shortened by 4 bases and J by 10 bases, with 7 bases between the two germline ends. Germline lookup yields CDR1 KGHDR and CDR2 SFDVKD. This CDR3 is built from 11 residues. The CDR3 is CATSEAGEQFF. In nucleotides, the CDR3 is TGTGCCACCAGTGAAGCAGGGGAGCAGTTCTTC.

In this sample, this clonotype turned up a few times. V gene TRBV6-1 combines with J gene TRBJ1-2; 9 nucleotides align to TRBD1. Germline CDR1 is MNHNS and CDR2 is SASEGT. V lost 8 bases and J lost 9; bases outside the gene matches: 7. This CDR3 region has 12 residues. The DNA for the CDR3 is TGTGCCAGCGTGTGGGACAGGGTTCGCTACACCTTC. Encoded protein: CASVWDRVRYTF.

This clonotype was recorded a few times. V gene TRBV12-3 or TRBV12-4 combines with J gene TRBJ1-5; D not resolved. This CDR3 contains 13 residues. Trimming pared 1 base from V and 5 bases from J, leaving 6 bases between. CDR3 bases: TGTGCCAGCAGTTTAGGCACCCATCAGCCCCAGCATTTT. Its translation is CASSLGTHQPQHF.

This clonotype was recorded only once. The chain uses TRBV5-1 and TRBJ2-2; possible D gene TRBD2, 5 bases. This CDR3 region has 16 residues. Trimming left V 1 base short and J 1 base short, with 11 bases between. CDR1 and CDR2 (germline): SGHRS, YFSETQ. CDR3 sequence: CASSLRGEGNTGELFF. In DNA form, the CDR3 reads TGCGCCAGCAGCTTGCGTGGAGAGGGGAACACCGGGGAGCTGTTTTTT.

The V call is TRBV14, the J call TRBJ1-6; D possibly corresponds to TRBD1 (5 bases). Germline loops: CDR1 SGHDN, CDR2 FVKESK. CDR3 length equals 15 residues. Trimming stripped 4 bases from V and 9 bases from J, with 16 bases between. The CDR3 protein is CASSLARGYGSPLHF. CDR3 bases: TGTGCCAGCAGCCTCGCCCGGGGGTATGGTTCACCCCTCCACTTT.

V and J are TRBV6-2 or TRBV6-3 and TRBJ2-2; tentative D call: TRBD1 (5 bases). The germline V and J ends were trimmed by 2 bases and 1 base, with 8 bases remaining between them. Germline CDR1 MNHEY, CDR2 SVGEGT. The CDR3 spans 15 residues. The CDR3 loop reads CASSYQGENTGELFF. For the CDR3, the DNA is TGTGCCAGCAGTTACCAGGGTGAGAACACCGGGGAGCTGTTTTTT.

The rearrangement uses TRBV6-2 or TRBV6-3 and TRBJ2-1; D is perhaps TRBD2 (5 bases). V gave up 6 bases and J gave up 7 bases, with 10 bases separating them. From germline, CDR1 is MNHEY and CDR2 SVGEGT. The CDR3 runs 12 residues. The CDR3 nucleotides are TGTGCCAGCAGAGAATCGGGGAATGAGCAGTTCTTC. This translates into CASRESGNEQFF.

The rearrangement uses TRBV7-3 and TRBJ2-2; TRBD2 aligns across 8 bases. The germline CDR1 and CDR2 sequences are SGHTA and FQGTGA. Trimming at V came to 5 bases and at J to 5 bases, leaving 4 bases not matched to a gene. The CDR3 has 14 amino acids. The CDR3 DNA sequence: TGTGCCAGCAGCGGACTAGCTGTGACCGGGGAGCTGTTTTTT. Its translation is CASSGLAVTGELFF.

The table lists this clonotype with a few counts. The rearrangement uses TRBV3-1 and TRBJ1-2; the D gene is possibly TRBD1 (5 bases). The V gene's germline CDR1 is LGHDT and CDR2 YNNKEL (reference sequence). The CDR3 spans 13 residues. Trimming removed 3 bases at V and 7 bases at J, with 12 bases between. DNA of the CDR3: TGTGCCAGCAGCCAGCCAGGGCGAGCTGGCTACACCTTC. It translates to CASSQPGRAGYTF.

The genes are TRBV5-1 and TRBJ2-2, with a weak D call TRBD2 (6 bases). V lost 5 bases, J lost 4 bases, and 15 bases lay in between. Germline-derived CDR1 and CDR2 are SGHRS and YFSETQ. The CDR3 is 15 residues long. In DNA, the CDR3 is TGCGCCAGCAGATCCGTTCTAGCGAGCACCGGGGAGCTGTTTTTT. Its protein is CASRSVLASTGELFF.